These T cell receptor beta chains were read from a single sample in a study of control samples from healthy donors and cancer patients. Produced via immunoSEQ multiplex PCR; TCRdb's table is partial and in-frame only. The sample includes about 96,000 clones, 85% to 95% seen only once; the top ten take more than 7%. Sequenced material: blood. The receptors derive from a man between 18 and 29 years old in good health. The CDR3 runs from the conserved cysteine through the conserved F or W. Fields, in order: clone size, D gene, J gene, V gene, CDR3 protein, CDR3 DNA. A D gene is named only where the DNA matches it firmly. Where a row states a size, it is once, few, many or the class of an expanded clone; other rows omit it.

clone_size: -
d_call: -
j_call: TRBJ2-7
v_call: TRBV10-3
cdr3_aa: CAIGKEAGWALEQYF
cdr3_nt: TGTGCCATCGGGAAAGAAGCGGGCTGGGCCCTCGAGCAGTACTTC

clone_size: -
d_call: -
j_call: TRBJ2-2
v_call: TRBV28
cdr3_aa: CASSLAGSNTGELFF
cdr3_nt: TGTGCCAGCAGCCTCGCCGGGTCGAACACCGGGGAGCTGTTTTTT

clone_size: few
d_call: TRBD1
j_call: TRBJ1-2
v_call: TRBV12-3/TRBV12-4
cdr3_aa: CASRYTGDYGYTF
cdr3_nt: TGTGCCAGCAGGTATACAGGGGATTATGGCTACACCTTC

clone_size: -
d_call: TRBD1
j_call: TRBJ2-3
v_call: TRBV6-4
cdr3_aa: CASSDSGGADTQYF
cdr3_nt: TGTGCCAGCAGTGACTCAGGGGGCGCAGATACGCAGTATTTT

clone_size: -
d_call: TRBD2
j_call: TRBJ2-7
v_call: TRBV7-2
cdr3_aa: CASSLGGGVEHEQYF
cdr3_nt: TGTGCCAGCAGCTTAGGGGGAGGGGTCGAGCACGAGCAGTACTTC

clone_size: -
d_call: -
j_call: TRBJ1-6
v_call: TRBV3-1/TRBV3-2
cdr3_aa: CASSQDLAPSSYNSPLHF
cdr3_nt: TGTGCCAGCAGCCAAGATTTGGCACCGAGCTCCTATAATTCACCCCTCCACTTT

clone_size: once
d_call: -
j_call: TRBJ2-1
v_call: TRBV4-3
cdr3_aa: CASSQDPRPPSNEQFF
cdr3_nt: TGCGCCAGCAGCCAAGACCCCAGACCACCAAGCAATGAGCAGTTCTTC

clone_size: once
d_call: TRBD2
j_call: TRBJ2-3
v_call: TRBV6-1
cdr3_aa: CASSGRETSGRGTDTQYF
cdr3_nt: TGTGCCAGCAGTGGCCGCGAGACTAGCGGGAGGGGCACAGATACGCAGTATTTT

clone_size: -
d_call: -
j_call: TRBJ1-1
v_call: TRBV3-1/TRBV3-2
cdr3_aa: CASSTDGKPQAFF
cdr3_nt: TGTGCCAGCAGCACCGACGGAAAACCGCAAGCTTTCTTT

clone_size: -
d_call: -
j_call: TRBJ2-7
v_call: TRBV27
cdr3_aa: CASSLRAESYEQYF
cdr3_nt: TGTGCCAGCAGTTTACGTGCAGAATCCTACGAGCAGTACTTC

clone_size: -
d_call: -
j_call: TRBJ2-2
v_call: TRBV27
cdr3_aa: CASSLEAGELFF
cdr3_nt: TGTGCCAGCAGTTTAGAGGCCGGGGAGCTGTTTTTT

clone_size: -
d_call: -
j_call: TRBJ2-3
v_call: TRBV11-2
cdr3_aa: CASSLDLSGFTDTQYF
cdr3_nt: TGTGCCAGCAGCTTAGATCTCTCGGGGTTTACAGATACGCAGTATTTT

clone_size: -
d_call: -
j_call: TRBJ1-2
v_call: TRBV11-2
cdr3_aa: CASSSLWGSYGYTF
cdr3_nt: TGTGCCAGCAGCTCACTGTGGGGCTCCTATGGCTACACCTTC

clone_size: -
d_call: -
j_call: TRBJ1-1
v_call: TRBV18
cdr3_aa: CASSPGTVNTEAFF
cdr3_nt: TGTGCCAGCTCCCCCGGGACGGTGAACACTGAAGCTTTCTTT

clone_size: -
d_call: TRBD2
j_call: TRBJ2-7
v_call: TRBV19
cdr3_aa: CASSNAGGLRGEQYF
cdr3_nt: TGTGCCAGTAGTAATGCGGGGGGGTTAAGGGGCGAGCAGTACTTC